This T cell receptor (beta chain) was obtained from a study of blood T cells in healthy people across ages. With 0 bases clipped from V and 3 bases from J, the junction kept 8 bases outside the gene matches. The germline V gene encodes CDR1 LGHNA and CDR2 YSLEER. The CDR3 extends over 18 amino acids. Next came a second PCR, run for about 7 to 12 cycles, which used a sample-barcoded 5' primer along with a J-beta primer mix. A 12-random-nucleotide template-switch adaptor tagged each cDNA molecule. TCRdb fed the 5' RACE reads into MiXCR, producing one record per CDR3 protein. The table lists 450,000 to 600,000 distinct CDR3 sequences, about 27% of them singletons. These sequences were also reported in another study, on T cells of mothers and their children. This second study notes: Once extracted, all RNA went into cDNA synthesis at approximately 1.5 ug per 15 ul. Relative to unrelated pairs, biologically related mother-child dyads exhibited marginally greater, non-significant overlap.

V gene TRBV4-3 combines with J gene TRBJ2-6, with 7 bases that match TRBD1. The sequenced sample consisted of blood. The origin of this receptor is a boy aged 2-9 years in good health. This CDR3 reads CASSQDPTGWYGANVLTF. The DNA of the CDR3 is TGCGCCAGCAGCCAAGATCCGACAGGGTGGTATGGGGCCAACGTCCTGACTTTC.